The 8 T cell receptor beta chains given below trace back to one sample, sequenced in a study of cytomegalovirus exposure and HLA in healthy donors. The primer mix had 60 Vbeta and 13 Jbeta primers. TCRdb keeps only in-frame clones here, not all; method: immunoSEQ multiplex PCR. The sample has 150,000 to 200,000 clones; about three quarters are singletons. Sequencing used PBMCs. These receptors originate from a man aged 18 to 35 in good health and CMV-seropositive.

Only a few counts were recorded for this clone. The V call is TRBV4-2, the J call TRBJ1-1, with TRBD1 matching 7 bases. The germline V gene encodes CDR1 LGHNA and CDR2 YNFKEQ. The V segment lost 3 bases and the J segment 3 bases; nucleotides outside the gene matches: 4. This CDR3 has 14 amino acids. In nucleotides, the CDR3 is TGTGCCAGCAGCCAGGCGACAGGGCACACTGAAGCTTTCTTT. Its protein is CASSQATGHTEAFF.

V usage is TRBV21-1 and J usage is TRBJ2-2; the D call of TRBD2 is as the table states it, not checked on the DNA. TRBV21-1 is a listed pseudogene. The CDR3 loop spans 15 amino acids. Written as DNA, the CDR3 is TGTGCCAGCAGCATTTCTAGCGGCAACACCGGGGAGCTGTTTTTT. Encoded protein: CASSISSGNTGELFF.

The chain is built from TRBV19 and TRBJ2-5, with TRBD1 as a possible D gene (5 bases). The CDR3 is 14 residues long. Trimming left V 10 bases short and J 1 base short, with 16 bases between. Germline CDR1 LNHDA, CDR2 SQIVND (reference sequence). CDR3 coding DNA: TGTGCCATTTCCCCGACAGCGTCCCAAGAGACCCAGTACTTC. Encoded protein: CAISPTASQETQYF.

This clone has only a few counts. The gene calls are TRBV7-2 and TRBJ2-7; D possibly corresponds to TRBD2 (5 bases). The germline V gene encodes CDR1 SGHTA and CDR2 FQGNSA. V dropped 5 bases and J dropped 2 bases, with 25 bases sitting between them. The CDR3 length is 18 residues. CDR3 in DNA: TGTGCCAGCAGCCTCACCAGCTCGGGCCGGACTTCTCCCTACGAGCAGTACGTC. This sequence encodes CASSLTSSGRTSPYEQYV.

The sample holds a few counts of this clone. The chain has TRBV5-1 and TRBJ2-1, with 10 bases fitting TRBD2. The CDR3 is 15 amino acids. With V trimmed by 2 bases and J by 7 bases, 6 bases remained unmatched. The germline gives CDR1 SGHRS, CDR2 YFSETQ. CDR3 coding DNA: TGCGCCAGCAGCTTAGCGGGAGGGCCGGGGAATGAGCAGTTCTTC. Translation: CASSLAGGPGNEQFF.

The chain has TRBV6-1 and TRBJ2-2, with no clear D. The V end lost 5 bases, the J end lost 2 bases, and 9 bases lay between the germline ends. This CDR3 spans 14 amino acids. Per germline, CDR1 MNHNS and CDR2 SASEGT. The CDR3 nucleotides read TGTGCCAGCAGTCCCCTAGGTAACACCGGGGAGCTGTTTTTT. This translates into CASSPLGNTGELFF.

The CDR3 region is CASRPRRGGTDTQYF. In nucleotides, the CDR3 is TGTGCCAGCAGACCGAGGCGGGGGGGCACAGATACGCAGTATTTT. The rearrangement joins TRBV13 to TRBJ2-3; TRBD2 agrees at 8 bases. The CDR3 is 15 amino acids. Germline lookup yields CDR1 PRHDT and CDR2 FYEKMQ (reference sequence). Trimming cost V 6 bases and J 1 base; bases outside gene matches: 6.

V and J are TRBV13 and TRBJ2-1, with 9 bases matching TRBD1. CDR1 PRHDT and CDR2 FYEKMQ come from the germline V gene (reference sequence). This CDR3 contains 15 residues. J was trimmed by 5 bases and V by 5 bases; bases with no gene match: 7. The CDR3 DNA is TGTGCCAGCAGCCCCGGGACAGGGCGACACAATGAGCAGTTCTTC. Translated, it gives CASSPGTGRHNEQFF. Complete variable domain (other parts from reference TRBV13 and TRBJ2-1): AAGVIQSPRHLIKEKRETATLKCYPIPRHDTVYWYQQGPGQDPQFLISFYEKMQSDKGSIPDRFSAQQFSDYHSELNMSSLELGDSALYFCASSPGTGRHNEQFFGPGTRLTVL.